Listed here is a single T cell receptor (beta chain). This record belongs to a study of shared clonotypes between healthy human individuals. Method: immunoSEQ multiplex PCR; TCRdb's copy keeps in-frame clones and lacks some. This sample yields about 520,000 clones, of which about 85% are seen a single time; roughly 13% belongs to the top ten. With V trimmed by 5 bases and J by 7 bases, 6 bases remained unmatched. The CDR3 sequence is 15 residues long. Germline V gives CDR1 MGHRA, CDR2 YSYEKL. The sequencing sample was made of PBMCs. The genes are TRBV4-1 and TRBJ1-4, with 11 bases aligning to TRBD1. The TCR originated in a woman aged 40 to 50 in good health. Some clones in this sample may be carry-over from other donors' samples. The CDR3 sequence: CASSGQGAESEKLFF. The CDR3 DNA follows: TGCGCCAGCAGCGGACAGGGGGCGGAGAGTGAAAAACTGTTTTTT.